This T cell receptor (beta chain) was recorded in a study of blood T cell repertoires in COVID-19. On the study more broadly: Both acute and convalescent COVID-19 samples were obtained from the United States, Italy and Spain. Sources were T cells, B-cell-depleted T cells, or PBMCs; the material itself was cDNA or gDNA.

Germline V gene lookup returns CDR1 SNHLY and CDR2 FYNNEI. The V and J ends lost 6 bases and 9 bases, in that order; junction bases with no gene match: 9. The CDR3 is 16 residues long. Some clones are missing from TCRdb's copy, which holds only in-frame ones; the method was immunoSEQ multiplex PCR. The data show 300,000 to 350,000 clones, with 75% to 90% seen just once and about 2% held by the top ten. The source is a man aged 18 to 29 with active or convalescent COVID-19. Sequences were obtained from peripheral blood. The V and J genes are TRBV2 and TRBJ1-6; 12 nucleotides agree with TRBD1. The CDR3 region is CASRTKPGQGASPLHF. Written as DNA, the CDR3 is TGTGCCAGCAGGACAAAACCGGGACAGGGGGCTTCACCCCTCCACTTT. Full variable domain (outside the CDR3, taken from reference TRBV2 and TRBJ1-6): EPEVTQTPSHQVTQMGQEVILRCVPISNHLYFYWYRQILGQKVEFLVSFYNNEISEKSEIFDDQFSVERPDGSNFTLKIRSTKLEDSAMYFCASRTKPGQGASPLHFGNGTRLTVT.